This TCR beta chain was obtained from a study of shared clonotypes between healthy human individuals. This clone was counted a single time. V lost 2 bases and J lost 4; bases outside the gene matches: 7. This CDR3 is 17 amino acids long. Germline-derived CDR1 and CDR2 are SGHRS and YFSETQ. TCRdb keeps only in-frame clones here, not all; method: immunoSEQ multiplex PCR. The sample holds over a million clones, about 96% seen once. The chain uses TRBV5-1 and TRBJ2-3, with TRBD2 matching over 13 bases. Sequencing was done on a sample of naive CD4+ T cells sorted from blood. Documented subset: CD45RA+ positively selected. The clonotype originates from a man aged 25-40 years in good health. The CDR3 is CASSFGTSGAGADTQYF. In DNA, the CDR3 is TGCGCCAGCAGCTTCGGGACTAGCGGGGCTGGGGCAGATACGCAGTATTTT.